This T cell receptor (beta chain) stems from a study of T-cell reconstitution after alpha-beta-depleted transplantation in children. Whole-study results and caveats: Diversity of TCRbeta at day 60 was high in some patients, arising from surviving recipient T cells and thymic progenitors.

This clonotype was seen ten or more times. Its matching antigen is unknown. Germline V CDR1 and CDR2: MNHEY, SVGAGI. There are 15 residues in the CDR3. V lost 6 bases to trimming and J lost 0 bases, with 9 bases between them. Unique molecular identifiers were incorporated when the TCRbeta library was constructed. MiXCR was run by TCRdb on the PCR reads, yielding one entry per CDR3 protein. The sample lists tens of thousands of distinct CDR3 sequences; 5.5% to 7.5% were seen once. V and J are TRBV6-5 and TRBJ1-6; no firm D call. The TCR comes from a female patient aged 2-9 years who had a stem cell transplant for aplastic anemia, so the T cells may come from the graft donor. Sequencing was performed on PBMCs, mostly from graft donor cells, taken 60 days after TCRalphabeta/CD19-depleted stem cell transplant. The CDR3: CASRIWSSYNSPLHF. CDR3 DNA sequence: TGTGCCAGCAGGATTTGGAGCTCCTATAATTCACCCCTCCACTTT.